The 27 T cell receptor beta chains below come from one sample, sequenced in a study of T cell responses to AZD1222 COVID-19 vaccine. Profiling relied on immunoSEQ multiplex PCR, and the TCRdb table lists in-frame clones only, not all of them. The table lists about 100,000 clones, 80% to 95% of them singletons. Here the sequenced sample was peripheral blood, taken on day 0 of AZD1222 vaccination. These receptors originate from an adult in good health.

This chain uses TRBV7-9 with TRBJ2-1; tentative D call: TRBD2 (5 bases). The V and J ends lost 1 base and 2 bases respectively, with 9 bases between them. This CDR3 is built from 15 residues. Germline CDR1 reads SEHNR; CDR2 reads FQNEAQ (reference sequence). The DNA of the CDR3 is TGTGCCAGCAGCTTAGGAGGGAACCCCTACAATGAGCAGTTCTTC. Its protein product is CASSLGGNPYNEQFF.

The chain is built from TRBV19 and TRBJ1-1; TRBD1 matches at 7 bases. This CDR3 is built from 14 residues. Unmatched junction bases numbered 5, after V lost 5 bases and J lost 2 bases. The germline V gene has CDR1 LNHDA and CDR2 SQIVND (reference sequence). CDR3 amino acids: CASSPWDRNTEAFF. CDR3 coding DNA: TGTGCCAGTAGTCCATGGGACAGAAACACTGAAGCTTTCTTT.

The rearrangement links TRBV7-9 to TRBJ2-1, with 9 positions matching TRBD1. CDR1 and CDR2 from the germline V gene are SEHNR and FQNEAQ (reference sequence). J gave up 0 bases and V 5 bases, and 5 bases lay outside the gene matches. The CDR3 consists of 16 residues. CDR3 loop: CASSGDRGSSYNEQFF. CDR3 nucleotides: TGTGCCAGCAGCGGTGACAGGGGGAGCTCCTACAATGAGCAGTTCTTC.

The CDR3 sequence is CATSDLAGASYNEQFF. In nucleotides, the CDR3 is TGTGCCACCAGTGACTTAGCGGGAGCCTCCTACAATGAGCAGTTCTTC. The chain is built from TRBV24-1 and TRBJ2-1; 9 bases are a match to TRBD2. Germline CDR1 is KGHDR and CDR2 is SFDVKD. This CDR3 has 16 amino acids. Germline trimming cut 4 bases from V and 0 bases from J; bases unmatched to any gene: 3.

CDR3 protein: CASSQGLAFQETQYF. In DNA, the CDR3 is TGTGCCAGCAGCCAAGGACTAGCGTTTCAAGAGACCCAGTACTTC. This chain connects TRBV3-1 (or the pseudogene TRBV3-2) to TRBJ2-5; 8 nucleotides agree with TRBD2. V gave up 1 base and J gave up 2 bases; unmatched junction bases: 3. This CDR3 is 15 amino acids long. The germline gives CDR1 LGHDT, CDR2 YNNKEL (reference sequence).

The chain links TRBV18 to TRBJ1-2; 7 bases map to TRBD1. V dropped 2 bases and J dropped 8; count of bases not matched to a gene: 8. CDR3 length: 14 amino acids. Germline values: CDR1 KGHSH, CDR2 LQKENI. CDR3 DNA sequence: TGTGCCAGCTCACCAGAACAGGGGAAGGGAGGCTACACCTTC. Translation: CASSPEQGKGGYTF.

The CDR3 DNA is TGTGCCAGCAGCTTAGAACTCAACCAAGAGACCCAGTACTTC. Protein: CASSLELNQETQYF. This chain links TRBV7-8 with TRBJ2-5; D not resolved. Germline-derived CDR1 and CDR2 are SGHVS and FQNEAQ. CDR3 length: 14 amino acids. Trimming pared 1 base from V and 0 bases from J, leaving 6 bases between. Full variable domain (missing parts from reference TRBV7-8 and TRBJ2-5): GAGVSQSPRYKVAKRGQDVALRCDPISGHVSLFWYQQALGQGPEFLTYFQNEAQLDKSGLPSDRFFAERPEGSVSTLKIQRTQQEDSAVYLCASSLELNQETQYFGPGTRLLVL.

This chain uses TRBV7-9 with TRBJ1-4, with TRBD1 as a possible D gene (5 bases). This CDR3 has 14 residues. V lost 8 bases to trimming and J lost 2 bases, with 12 bases between them. CDR1 and CDR2 from the germline V gene are SEHNR and FQNEAQ (reference sequence). This chain's CDR3 is CASVWDGTNEKLFF. The DNA for the CDR3 is TGTGCCAGCGTATGGGACGGGACTAATGAAAAACTGTTTTTT.

This chain joins TRBV2 and TRBJ1-5, with D unclear. Trimming left V 6 bases short and J 9 bases short, with 9 bases between. The CDR3 extends over 11 amino acids. Germline V CDR1 and CDR2: SNHLY, FYNNEI. In DNA form, the CDR3 reads TGTGCCAGCAGAGGGTCGGGGCCCCAGCATTTT. This translates into CASRGSGPQHF.

The chain couples TRBV7-9 to TRBJ2-2; D gene ambiguous. Germline CDR1 SEHNR, CDR2 FQNEAQ (reference sequence). Deletions cut 6 bases from V and 5 bases from J, with 10 bases between. This CDR3 spans 13 amino acids. For the CDR3, the DNA is TGTGCCAGCAGGGGTTTGGGAACCGGGGAGCTGTTTTTT. Translated: CASRGLGTGELFF.

This clone has a handful of counts. The V gene is TRBV28, the J gene TRBJ1-1; a weak D match, TRBD1 (6 bases). The CDR3 has 13 amino acids. With 6 bases removed from V and 0 bases from J, the gap between germline ends came to 8 bases. Germline V lookup: CDR1 MDHEN, CDR2 SYDVKM. In DNA form, the CDR3 reads TGTGCCAGCAGGGGGGGCATGAACACTGAAGCTTTCTTT. Its protein is CASRGGMNTEAFF.

This chain links TRBV15 with TRBJ2-3, with TRBD2 matching 12 bases. Trimming cost V 5 bases and J 0 bases; bases outside gene matches: 12. Germline assignment: CDR1 LNHNV and CDR2 YYDKDF (reference sequence). The CDR3 spans 19 residues. The DNA of the CDR3 is TGTGCCACCAGCGGAGCCGGGACTAGCGGGCGCCGGAGCACAGATACGCAGTATTTT. As protein: CATSGAGTSGRRSTDTQYF.

The CDR3 region has the DNA TGTGCCAGCAGTTACGGAGTTTACTCAGCCAAAAACATTCAGTACTTC. Encoded protein: CASSYGVYSAKNIQYF. The chain couples TRBV6-5 to TRBJ2-4; D ambiguous. CDR1 is MNHEY and CDR2 is SVGAGI in the germline V gene. V was pared by 2 bases and J by 0 bases, with 11 bases between. The CDR3 consists of 16 residues.

This chain uses TRBV3-1 (or the pseudogene TRBV3-2) with TRBJ2-1; TRBD2 agrees at 7 bases. J was trimmed by 3 bases and V by 4 bases; bases with no gene match: 6. This CDR3 region has 15 residues. Germline V gene sequence: CDR1 LGHDT, CDR2 YNNKEL (reference sequence). The CDR3 reads CASSLRDYLYNEQFF. CDR3 nucleotides: TGTGCCAGCAGCCTCAGGGACTACCTCTACAATGAGCAGTTCTTC.

J is TRBJ2-6 and V is TRBV27; weak D call: TRBD2 (5 bases). The germline V gene has CDR1 MNHEY and CDR2 SMNVEV (reference sequence). This CDR3 has 15 amino acids. V lost 5 bases and J 2 bases, leaving 10 bases between the germline ends. The CDR3 spells CASSLNGAGANVLTF. In nucleotides, the CDR3 is TGTGCCAGCAGTCTTAACGGGGCTGGGGCCAACGTCCTGACTTTC.

The chain uses TRBV5-1 and TRBJ1-3, with no clear D. The germline CDR1 and CDR2 sequences are SGHRS and YFSETQ. V lost 0 bases, J lost 2 bases, and 3 bases lay in between. There are 13 residues in the CDR3. Here the CDR3 reads CASSLGPGNTIYF. CDR3 coding DNA: TGCGCCAGCAGCTTGGGGCCTGGAAACACCATATATTTT.

V gene TRBV6-5 combines with J gene TRBJ1-1; D may be TRBD1 (6 bases). CDR1 MNHEY and CDR2 SVGAGI come from the germline V gene. The CDR3 runs to 14 residues. Trimming pared 6 bases from V and 5 bases from J, leaving 16 bases between. The CDR3, as DNA: TGTGCCAGCAGGGACAGAGGGGCATTGACTGAAGCTTTCTTT. Translated, it gives CASRDRGALTEAFF.

The V and J genes are TRBV27 and TRBJ2-3; D is uncertain. CDR3 length: 12 amino acids. The ends were cut back, 4 bases at V and 2 bases at J, with 4 bases in the middle. Germline V gene sequence: CDR1 MNHEY, CDR2 SMNVEV (reference sequence). The CDR3 coding sequence is TGTGCCAGCAGTTCCACCACAGATACGCAGTATTTT. This encodes CASSSTTDTQYF.

This sequence joins TRBV5-1 and TRBJ1-1; D perhaps matches TRBD1 (6 bases). CDR1 SGHRS and CDR2 YFSETQ come from the germline V gene. Trimming removed 3 bases from V and 3 bases from J, with 12 bases in between. This CDR3 comprises 14 residues. CDR3 region: CASSSADRYTEAFF. In nucleotides, the CDR3 is TGCGCCAGCAGCTCGGCAGACAGGTACACTGAAGCTTTCTTT.

The chain has TRBV7-8 and TRBJ2-1; 13 nucleotides agree with TRBD2. In germline, CDR1 is SGHVS, CDR2 FQNEAQ. With 6 bases clipped from V and 7 bases from J, the junction kept 15 bases outside the gene matches. The CDR3 has 18 amino acids. CDR3: CASSFGLAGVTFGNEQFF. CDR3 nucleotide sequence: TGTGCCAGCAGTTTCGGACTAGCGGGGGTTACCTTCGGAAATGAGCAGTTCTTC.

The gene calls are TRBV7-3 and TRBJ1-2, with TRBD1 as a possible D gene (5 bases). The CDR3 is made up of 16 amino acids. Germline CDR1 is SGHTA and CDR2 is FQGTGA. V gave up 2 bases and J gave up 3 bases, with 16 bases separating them. The CDR3 reads CASSLGARGADYGYTF. In DNA form, the CDR3 reads TGTGCCAGCAGCTTAGGGGCCCGAGGGGCGGACTATGGCTACACCTTC.

This clone was recorded a few times. The chain recombines TRBV28 with TRBJ1-6; 10 bases are shared with TRBD1. The CDR3 totals 16 residues. Germline-derived CDR1 and CDR2 are MDHEN and SYDVKM. V was pared by 10 bases and J by 10 bases, with 16 bases of the junction left unmatched. The CDR3, as DNA: TGTGCCACCTCGAGGACAGGGGGGCCCCCCCGATCACCCCTCCACTTT. Protein sequence: CATSRTGGPPRSPLHF.

In DNA, the CDR3 is TGTGCCAGCAGTGGGATGGGAGGGACAGATACGCAGTATTTT. Residues: CASSGMGGTDTQYF. V is TRBV2 and J is TRBJ2-3, with 7 bases lining up with TRBD2. The CDR3 covers 14 residues. J gave up 3 bases and V 4 bases, and 4 bases lay outside the gene matches. The germline V gene has CDR1 SNHLY and CDR2 FYNNEI.

This rearrangement joins TRBV12-3 or TRBV12-4 to TRBJ1-1; D call uncertain. The CDR3 consists of 13 residues. V was pared by 3 bases and J by 1 base, with 6 bases between. In DNA, the CDR3 is TGTGCCAGCAGTTTCTCAGGGAACACTGAAGCTTTCTTT. Translated, it gives CASSFSGNTEAFF.

The rearrangement uses TRBV6-5 and TRBJ1-2; TRBD1 might be the D (5 bases). Trimming stripped 6 bases from V and 10 bases from J, with 12 bases between. The CDR3 totals 11 residues. Germline V gene sequence: CDR1 MNHEY, CDR2 SVGAGI. The CDR3 coding sequence is TGTGCCAGCAGCCGAGACAGAACCTACACCTTC. This codes for CASSRDRTYTF.

The chain uses TRBV2 and TRBJ2-2; D is perhaps TRBD2 (6 bases). There are 11 residues in the CDR3. Deletions cut 7 bases from V and 7 bases from J, with 7 bases between. Germline V CDR1 and CDR2: SNHLY, FYNNEI. The CDR3 sequence is CASIGGGELFF. The CDR3 DNA follows: TGTGCCAGCATCGGGGGCGGGGAGCTGTTTTTT.

The V and J genes are TRBV27 and TRBJ2-1; D not certain. V was trimmed by 0 bases and J by 6 bases, leaving 6 bases between them. This CDR3 has 13 residues. Per germline, CDR1 MNHEY and CDR2 SMNVEV (reference sequence). The chain's CDR3 is CASSLSGPNEQFF. CDR3 bases: TGTGCCAGCAGTTTATCGGGTCCCAATGAGCAGTTCTTC.